The 18 T cell receptor beta chains reported below all come from one sample, sequenced in a study of beta chain features in type 1 diabetes. The authors reverse transcribed all of the isolated RNA, so sequencing captured expressed TCRB transcripts. The table came from immunoSEQ multiplex PCR; TCRdb's copy has only in-frame clones and leaves some out. The sample contains 130,000 or so clones, around 10% of which appear only once. The antigens for these receptors are not known. Points from the study as a whole: Shortening of TCRB CDR3s, moderate but significant, appeared in all four CD4+ subsets of Type 1 diabetes patients.

Sequencing used central memory CD4+ T cells from blood. The receptor source for this set is a young man with type 1 diabetes.

This clone was counted between two and nine times. In DNA form, the CDR3 reads TGTGCCAGCAGTTACGACTATCCGAGCTCCTACGAGCAGTACTTC. Residues: CASSYDYPSSYEQYF. J is TRBJ2-7 and V is TRBV27; possible D gene TRBD2, 5 bases. Germline V gene lookup returns CDR1 MNHEY and CDR2 SMNVEV (reference sequence). This CDR3 spans 15 amino acids. V shed 4 bases and J shed 0 bases, with 13 bases lying between them.

The chain joins TRBV18 to TRBJ1-5; D unresolved. Germline V gene data show CDR1 as KGHSH and CDR2 as LQKENI. V gave up 3 bases and J gave up 6 bases, with 9 bases separating them. The CDR3 spans 13 residues. CDR3 protein: CASSPESSQPQHF. The CDR3 nucleotides read TGTGCCAGCTCACCTGAATCTAGTCAGCCCCAGCATTTT.

This clone has a handful of counts. The J gene is TRBJ2-1, the V gene TRBV11-2; 10 positions agree with TRBD2. V dropped 1 base and J dropped 10; count of bases not matched to a gene: 7. The CDR3 is made up of 15 amino acids. Germline lookup yields CDR1 SGHAT and CDR2 FQNNGV. The CDR3 here is CASSLVASGGLEQFF. The CDR3 bases are TGTGCCAGCAGCTTAGTTGCTAGCGGGGGACTCGAGCAGTTCTTC.

This clone was found a few times. The chain joins TRBV29-1 to TRBJ1-1; the D gene is possibly TRBD1 (6 bases). CDR3 length equals 12 residues. V was trimmed by 4 bases and J by 8 bases, leaving 14 bases between them. The germline V gene encodes CDR1 SQVTM and CDR2 ANQGSEA. CDR3 coding DNA: TGCAGCGTTGGGGGTCGGGGGGCGGAAGCTTTCTTT. Its translation: CSVGGRGAEAFF.

This clone occurred a few times. J is TRBJ1-3 and V is TRBV15; tentative D call: TRBD1 (5 bases). Germline V lookup: CDR1 LNHNV, CDR2 YYDKDF (reference sequence). There are 17 residues in the CDR3. Trimming stripped 4 bases from V and 0 bases from J, with 16 bases between. CDR3 DNA sequence: TGTGCCACCAGCAAAAGGGTTGACGGGGGCTCTGGAAACACCATATATTTT. This gives the protein CATSKRVDGGSGNTIYF.

The gene calls are TRBV30 and TRBJ1-3; no definite D call. V dropped 2 bases and J dropped 1 base, with 6 bases sitting between them. The CDR3 totals 13 residues. Germline CDR1 is GTSNPN and CDR2 is SVGIG (reference sequence). The CDR3 DNA sequence: TGTGCCTGGAGTCGCGAATCTGGAAACACCATATATTTT. It specifies CAWSRESGNTIYF.

The V and J genes are TRBV11-2 and TRBJ2-5; a weak D match, TRBD2 (6 bases). The CDR3 runs to 14 residues. The germline V gene encodes CDR1 SGHAT and CDR2 FQNNGV. Trimming pared 5 bases from V and 5 bases from J, leaving 15 bases between. CDR3 nucleotides: TGTGCCAGCAGCCCGCAGACTAGTTGGGAGACCCAGTACTTC. It codes for CASSPQTSWETQYF.

The J gene is TRBJ1-4, the V gene TRBV15, with D unresolved. Germline V CDR1 and CDR2: LNHNV, YYDKDF (reference sequence). V lost 0 bases and J 8 bases, leaving 10 bases between the germline ends. CDR3 length equals 14 residues. CDR3 protein: CATSRDIGGEKLFF. CDR3 coding DNA: TGTGCCACCAGCAGAGATATAGGCGGCGAAAAACTGTTTTTT.

This clone was detected a few times. The chain links TRBV5-1 to TRBJ1-2; tentative D call: TRBD1 (6 bases). This CDR3 has 14 residues. Germline CDR1 and CDR2: SGHRS and YFSETQ. The V gene lost 6 bases and the J gene lost 3 bases, with 15 bases spanning the gap. In DNA, the CDR3 is TGCGCCAGCACCCGGACAGCTTCCGACTATGGCTACACCTTC. It encodes CASTRTASDYGYTF. The full variable domain, its missing parts supplied by reference TRBV5-1 and TRBJ1-2, is KAGVTQTPRYLIKTRGQQVTLSCSPISGHRSVSWYQQTPGQGLQFLFEYFSETQRNKGNFPGRFSGRQFSNSRSEMNVSTLELGDSALYLCASTRTASDYGYTFGSGTRLTVV.

This clone was observed a handful of times. The chain uses TRBV7-2 and TRBJ2-5; possible D gene TRBD1, 5 bases. The CDR3 is 13 residues long. Germline V gene sequence: CDR1 SGHTA, CDR2 FQGNSA. V gave up 5 bases and J gave up 2 bases, with 9 bases separating them. In nucleotides, the CDR3 is TGTGCCAGCAGCCGACAGCTACAAGAGACCCAGTACTTC. Amino acids: CASSRQLQETQYF.

This rearrangement joins TRBV2 to TRBJ1-1, with a weak D call TRBD1 (6 bases). Per the germline V gene, CDR1 is SNHLY and CDR2 is FYNNEI. The CDR3 has 14 amino acids. V lost 6 bases and J lost 1, with 12 bases in between. CDR3 nucleotide sequence: TGTGCCAGCAGCCTGGGGGCAACGAACACTGAAGCTTTCTTT. Protein sequence: CASSLGATNTEAFF.

CDR3: CATSRSRVDNSPLHF. CDR3 DNA: TGTGCCACCAGCAGAAGTCGAGTAGATAATTCACCCCTCCACTTT. The chain has TRBV15 and TRBJ1-6; D is unclear. This CDR3 spans 15 amino acids. The germline CDR1 and CDR2 sequences are LNHNV and YYDKDF (reference sequence). Trimming stripped 2 bases from V and 5 bases from J, with 10 bases between.

The chain has TRBV6-1 and TRBJ2-1; maybe TRBD1 (9 bases). Per the germline V gene, CDR1 is MNHNS and CDR2 is SASEGT. The CDR3 loop spans 15 amino acids. V lost 5 bases to trimming and J lost 8 bases, with 19 bases between them. In DNA, the CDR3 is TGTGCCAGCAGTCGGGGGGGACAGGGTTGGTATGAGCAGTTCTTC. Translation gives CASSRGGQGWYEQFF.

Regarding this clone: The sample has other DNA sequences that encode this CDR3 too. V gene TRBV4-2 combines with J gene TRBJ2-1; 9 nucleotides agree with TRBD2. The V segment lost 0 bases and the J segment 3 bases; nucleotides outside the gene matches: 3. CDR3 length equals 16 residues. CDR1 and CDR2 from the germline V gene are LGHNA and YNFKEQ. The DNA for the CDR3 is TGTGCCAGCAGCCAAGATCCGACTAGCGGCTACAATGAGCAGTTCTTC. It encodes CASSQDPTSGYNEQFF.

J is TRBJ1-1 and V is TRBV5-1; perhaps TRBD1 as D (6 bases). Per the germline V gene, CDR1 is SGHRS and CDR2 is YFSETQ. Deletions cut 4 bases from V and 0 bases from J, with 16 bases between. The CDR3 is made up of 16 amino acids. The CDR3 sequence: CASSTLTGSMNTEAFF. CDR3 DNA: TGCGCCAGCAGCACCCTGACAGGATCTATGAACACTGAAGCTTTCTTT.

The chain is built from TRBV29-1 and TRBJ1-1; no definite D call. V lost 2 bases and J 0 bases, leaving 4 bases between the germline ends. Germline CDR1 and CDR2: SQVTM and ANQGSEA. CDR3 length: 12 amino acids. The DNA for the CDR3 is TGCAGCGTTGAATCAGTGAACACTGAAGCTTTCTTT. It yields the protein CSVESVNTEAFF.

Only a few counts were recorded for this clone. This chain joins TRBV27 and TRBJ2-7; a weak D match, TRBD2 (5 bases). V was cut by 7 bases and J by 12 bases, with 25 bases left in between. CDR1 and CDR2 (germline): MNHEY, SMNVEV (reference sequence). The CDR3 length is 14 residues. CDR3 DNA: TGTGCCAGCAAATTATGGACTGGATACGAGCATATGTACTTC. Translating it yields CASKLWTGYEHMYF.

This clone has a handful of counts. The chain employs TRBV7-2 and TRBJ1-6, with TRBD1 as a possible D gene (6 bases). The V end lost 1 base, the J end lost 7 bases, and 8 bases lay between the germline ends. The CDR3 has 14 amino acids. CDR1 and CDR2 from the germline V gene are SGHTA and FQGNSA. CDR3 region: CASSLGTVNSPLHF. The CDR3 DNA is TGTGCCAGCAGCTTAGGGACAGTGAATTCACCCCTCCACTTT.